The rows below give T cell receptor beta chains drawn from one sample of a study of T cell responses to AZD1222 COVID-19 vaccine. TCRdb's table, derived via immunoSEQ multiplex PCR, lists solely in-frame clones and lacks some. The sample records roughly 130,000 clones, roughly 92% being singletons. Sequences were derived from peripheral blood, sampled 28 days after the second AZD1222 dose. The receptor set was obtained from an adult who received the AZD1222 COVID-19 vaccine. Both conserved end residues are part of each CDR3. The D gene is left open where the match is weak. The size entry is marked missing in some rows and otherwise reads once, few, many or a size class.

.	.	TRBV6-5	TRBJ1-5	TGTGCCAGCAGACCCGGGGGAAAGGGCAATCAGCCCCAGCATTTT	CASRPGGKGNQPQHF
.	TRBD1	TRBV6-2/TRBV6-3	TRBJ2-1	TGTGCCAGCAGTTATGTGGACAGGGAGTTCTTC	CASSYVDREFF
.	.	TRBV4-3	TRBJ2-4	TGCGCCAGCAGCCAAGAAGAGAAAGGGATCCAATTCGCCAAAAACATTCAGTACTTC	CASSQEEKGIQFAKNIQYF
.	.	TRBV4-2	TRBJ2-7	TGTGCCAGCAGCCAAGGACAGGACTCCTACGAGCAGTACTTC	CASSQGQDSYEQYF
.	.	TRBV6-5	TRBJ2-1	TGTGCCAGCAGATTACAGGGTGGGGGTTACAATGAGCAGTTCTTC	CASRLQGGGYNEQFF
.	.	TRBV2	TRBJ1-3	TGTGCCAGCAGTGAAGGCCCCATCTCTGGAAACACCATATATTTT	CASSEGPISGNTIYF
.	TRBD2	TRBV5-1	TRBJ2-1	TGCGCCAGCAGCCGGAGCGGGGGAGTCTACAATGAGCAGTTCTTC	CASSRSGGVYNEQFF
.	.	TRBV24-1	TRBJ1-3	TGTGCCACCAGTGAGCGCCGGGATTCTGGAAACACCATATATTTT	CATSERRDSGNTIYF
.	TRBD2	TRBV28	TRBJ2-5	TGTGCCAGCATACGAGGACTAGCGGGAGGGACCCAGTACTTC	CASIRGLAGGTQYF
.	.	TRBV5-6	TRBJ2-7	TGTGCCAGCAGCTTGTTGGGGCCCCACTACGAGCAGTACTTC	CASSLLGPHYEQYF
.	TRBD1	TRBV29-1	TRBJ1-5	TGCAGCGTACGACAGGGAGATCAGCCCCAGCATTTT	CSVRQGDQPQHF
.	.	TRBV30	TRBJ1-2	TGTGCCTGGAGTTGGGCAGGGGCTAACTATGGCTACACCTTC	CAWSWAGANYGYTF
.	.	TRBV4-3	TRBJ2-5	TGCGCCAGCAGCCCCAACAGGTTCTTGGGAACCCAGTACTTC	CASSPNRFLGTQYF
.	.	TRBV19	TRBJ1-5	TGTGCCAGTAGTATGGATCAGGGCAGGGGTAAGCCCCAGCATTTT	CASSMDQGRGKPQHF
.	.	TRBV5-5	TRBJ1-1	TGTGCCAGCAGCTTGTCTGGCCAGACTATCCCCGTTTACACTGAAGCTTTCTTT	CASSLSGQTIPVYTEAFF
.	.	TRBV25-1	TRBJ1-1	TGTGCCAGCAGTACAGACCTGAACACTGAAGCTTTCTTT	CASSTDLNTEAFF
.	TRBD1	TRBV9	TRBJ2-7	TGTGCCAGCAGCTTGGACAGGGGTGACGAGCAGTACTTC	CASSLDRGDEQYF
.	TRBD2	TRBV6-5	TRBJ2-2	TGTGCCAGCAGTCCCGCGGGAGATTACGGGGAGCTGTTTTTT	CASSPAGDYGELFF
.	.	TRBV9	TRBJ1-6	TGTGCCAGCAGCGTAGGGAACGATAATTCACCCCTCCACTTT	CASSVGNDNSPLHF
.	.	TRBV10-2	TRBJ1-1	TGCGCCAGCAGTGTTTTCACTGAAGCTTTCTTT	CASSVFTEAFF
.	.	TRBV12-3/TRBV12-4	TRBJ2-5	TGTGCCAGCAGTTTGGAGGATCGGGAGACCCAGTACTTC	CASSLEDRETQYF
.	TRBD2	TRBV7-2	TRBJ2-5	TGTGCCAGCACCCGCGTGTTGGGGGGGGAGACCCAGTACTTC	CASTRVLGGETQYF
once	TRBD1	TRBV5-1	TRBJ1-3	TGCGCCAGCAGCTTGGGGACAGGGTTCGGCGGAAACACCATATATTTT	CASSLGTGFGGNTIYF
.	.	TRBV27	TRBJ2-2	TGTGCCAGCAGTCGCGAGAGGGTTGTCGCCGGGGAGCTGTTTTTT	CASSRERVVAGELFF
.	TRBD2	TRBV19	TRBJ2-1	TGTGCCAGTAGTATAGACGCGGGAGGGGGTATCAATGAGCAGTTCTTC	CASSIDAGGGINEQFF
.	.	TRBV11-2	TRBJ1-1	TGTGCCAGCAGCTTATCTCTGAAAGAGAACACTGAAGCTTTCTTT	CASSLSLKENTEAFF
.	.	TRBV5-1	TRBJ1-5	TGCGCCAGCAGCTCCGGCGTGGGGGGCAAGCAGCCCCAGCATTTT	CASSSGVGGKQPQHF
.	.	TRBV15	TRBJ1-2	TGTGCCACCAGCAGAGCTGGAGACTATGGCTACACCTTC	CATSRAGDYGYTF
.	.	TRBV28	TRBJ1-2	TGTGCCAGCAGTTTATTACGGGACAACTATGGCTACACCTTC	CASSLLRDNYGYTF